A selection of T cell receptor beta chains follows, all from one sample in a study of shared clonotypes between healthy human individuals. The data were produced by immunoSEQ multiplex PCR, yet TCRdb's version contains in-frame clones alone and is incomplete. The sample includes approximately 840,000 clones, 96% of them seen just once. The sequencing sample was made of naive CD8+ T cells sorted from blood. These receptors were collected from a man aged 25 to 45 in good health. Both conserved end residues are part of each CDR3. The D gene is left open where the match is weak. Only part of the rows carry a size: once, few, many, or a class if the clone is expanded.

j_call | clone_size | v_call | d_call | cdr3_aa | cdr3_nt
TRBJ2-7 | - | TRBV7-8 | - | CASSYIGEQYF | TGTGCCAGCAGCTATATTGGCGAGCAGTACTTC
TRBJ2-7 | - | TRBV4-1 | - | CASSQDNGRFYEQYF | TGCGCCAGCAGCCAAGATAACGGACGGTTTTACGAGCAGTACTTC
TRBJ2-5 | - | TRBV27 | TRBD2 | CASSDPRGAQYF | TGTGCCAGCAGCGATCCCCGGGGGGCCCAGTACTTC
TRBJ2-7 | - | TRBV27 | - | CASSPAGSYEQYF | TGTGCCAGCAGTCCGGCGGGTTCCTACGAGCAGTACTTC
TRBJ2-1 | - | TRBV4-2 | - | CASSQVGVEVSSYNEQFF | TGTGCCAGCAGCCAAGTGGGCGTCGAGGTGAGCTCCTACAATGAGCAGTTCTTC
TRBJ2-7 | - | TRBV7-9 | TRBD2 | CASSSPLAGGYEQYF | TGTGCCAGCAGCTCTCCACTAGCGGGAGGCTACGAGCAGTACTTC
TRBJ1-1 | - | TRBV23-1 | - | CASRQGGHSNTEAFF | TGCGCCAGCAGGCAGGGAGGACATTCGAACACTGAAGCTTTCTTT
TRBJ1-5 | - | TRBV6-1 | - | CASSEWFGKNQPQHF | TGTGCCAGCAGTGAATGGTTCGGGAAAAATCAGCCCCAGCATTTT
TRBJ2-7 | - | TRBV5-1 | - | CASSLNAVEQYF | TGCGCCAGCAGCTTGAATGCGGTCGAGCAGTACTTC
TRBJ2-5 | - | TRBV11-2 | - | CASSSDGWGLADQETQYF | TGTGCCAGCAGCAGCGACGGTTGGGGGCTAGCGGACCAAGAGACCCAGTACTTC
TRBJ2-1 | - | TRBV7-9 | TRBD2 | CASSFTSGGYNEQFF | TGTGCCAGCAGCTTTACTAGCGGGGGTTACAATGAGCAGTTCTTC
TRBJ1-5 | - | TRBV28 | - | CASSPGTGIGQPQHF | TGTGCCAGCAGCCCTGGAACAGGGATAGGACAGCCCCAGCATTTT
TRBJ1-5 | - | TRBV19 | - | CASRLGQPQHF | TGTGCCAGTAGATTGGGTCAGCCCCAGCATTTT
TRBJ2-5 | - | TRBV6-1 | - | CASSRVEGPETQYF | TGTGCCAGCAGCCGAGTCGAAGGCCCCGAGACCCAGTACTTC
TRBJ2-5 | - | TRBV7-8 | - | CASSQPGGTETQYF | TGTGCCAGCAGCCAACCGGGGGGCACAGAGACCCAGTACTTC
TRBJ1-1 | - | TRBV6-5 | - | CASSYSSLFVAFF | TGTGCCAGCAGTTACTCGTCTCTTTTCGTAGCTTTCTTT
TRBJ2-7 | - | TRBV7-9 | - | CASSPSFGYEQYF | TGTGCCAGCAGCCCGAGCTTTGGGTACGAGCAGTACTTC
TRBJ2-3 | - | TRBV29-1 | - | CSVPPGESTDTQYF | TGCAGCGTTCCACCAGGGGAAAGCACAGATACGCAGTATTTT
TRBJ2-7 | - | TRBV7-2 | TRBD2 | CASSRGTSGYYEQYF | TGTGCCAGCAGTCGCGGGACTAGCGGGTACTACGAGCAGTACTTC
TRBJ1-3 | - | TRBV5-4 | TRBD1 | CASSLTGIRSGNTIYF | TGTGCCAGCAGCCTGACAGGGATCCGCTCTGGAAACACCATATATTTT
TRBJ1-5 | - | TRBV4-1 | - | CASSFGAGNQPQHF | TGCGCCAGCAGCTTCGGGGCTGGCAATCAGCCCCAGCATTTT
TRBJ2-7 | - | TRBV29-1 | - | CSVNVRGVSYEQYF | TGCAGCGTCAACGTTCGGGGTGTGAGCTACGAGCAGTACTTC
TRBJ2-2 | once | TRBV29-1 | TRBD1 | CSVRDSDTGELFF | TGCAGCGTCCGGGACAGCGACACCGGGGAGCTGTTTTTT
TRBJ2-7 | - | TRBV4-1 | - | CASSSPATGDGEQYF | TGCGCCAGCAGCTCCCCCGCGACGGGAGATGGTGAGCAGTACTTC
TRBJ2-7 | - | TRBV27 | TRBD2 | CASSPTGGAPYEQYF | TGTGCCAGCAGTCCCACCGGGGGGGCTCCTTACGAGCAGTACTTC
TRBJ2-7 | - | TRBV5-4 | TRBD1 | CASSLGQGASYEQYF | TGTGCCAGCAGCTTGGGGCAGGGGGCCTCCTACGAGCAGTACTTC
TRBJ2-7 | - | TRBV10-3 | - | CAISEFLGGYEQYF | TGTGCCATCAGTGAGTTTTTAGGAGGCTACGAGCAGTACTTC
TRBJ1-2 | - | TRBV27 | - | CASTPYRGGKYGYTF | TGTGCCAGCACTCCCTATAGAGGGGGGAAATATGGCTACACCTTC
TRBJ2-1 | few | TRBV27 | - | CASSFGPEGGGNEQFF | TGTGCCAGCAGTTTTGGGCCGGAGGGAGGGGGCAATGAGCAGTTCTTC
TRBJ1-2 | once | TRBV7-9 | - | CASSLGQGGGYTF | TGTGCCAGCAGCTTGGGCCAAGGGGGTGGCTACACCTTC
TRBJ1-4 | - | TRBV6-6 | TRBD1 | CASSSDRGSEKLFF | TGTGCCAGCAGTTCGGACAGGGGGTCTGAAAAACTGTTTTTT
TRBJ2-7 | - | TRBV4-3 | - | CASSQDDSYSYEQYF | TGCGCCAGCAGCCAAGATGACAGTTATAGCTACGAGCAGTACTTC
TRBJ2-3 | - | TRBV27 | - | CASYPGAGSPDTQYF | TGTGCCAGCTATCCCGGGGCAGGGTCCCCAGATACGCAGTATTTT
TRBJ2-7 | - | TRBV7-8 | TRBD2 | CASSLVLAESSYEQYF | TGTGCCAGCAGCTTAGTACTAGCGGAGAGCTCCTACGAGCAGTACTTC
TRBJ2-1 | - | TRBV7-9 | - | CASSQARYEQFF | TGTGCCAGCAGCCAGGCAAGGTATGAGCAGTTCTTC
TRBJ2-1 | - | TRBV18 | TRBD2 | CASSPRASGRDGHNEQFF | TGTGCCAGCTCACCCCGGGCTAGCGGGAGAGATGGGCACAATGAGCAGTTCTTC
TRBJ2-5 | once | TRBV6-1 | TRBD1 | CASSDYRGDSVETQYF | TGTGCCAGCAGTGACTACAGGGGGGATAGCGTGGAGACCCAGTACTTC
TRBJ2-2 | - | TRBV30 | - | CAWYPGPEGSGELFF | TGTGCCTGGTATCCCGGACCGGAGGGCTCCGGGGAGCTGTTTTTT
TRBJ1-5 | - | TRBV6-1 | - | CASSLQGSNQPQHF | TGTGCCAGCAGCCTACAGGGAAGCAATCAGCCCCAGCATTTT
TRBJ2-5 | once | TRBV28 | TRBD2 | CASSLPPAGGRETQYF | TGTGCCAGCAGTCTCCCCCCGGCGGGAGGTCGGGAGACCCAGTACTTC
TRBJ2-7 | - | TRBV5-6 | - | CASSVLVSGHSYEQYF | TGTGCCAGCAGCGTACTAGTTTCTGGGCATTCCTACGAGCAGTACTTC